This TCR beta chain appears in the sequencing data of a study of T cells expressing NK-cell markers. TCRdb re-called the 5' RACE reads and shows each CDR3 protein once, DNA omitted. The sample has 150,000 or so distinct CDR3 sequences. The CDR3 loop spans 15 amino acids. Germline assignment: CDR1 MNHEY and CDR2 SVGAGI. This rearrangement joins TRBV6-5 to TRBJ1-5; the TCRdb call, TRBD1, lacks DNA for checking. The TCR sequence derives from a woman aged 18 to 69 in good health. The sequenced sample was blood T cells: a sorted CD56 or NKG2C T cell subset, CD4+ or CD8+ T cells, or bulk PBMC T cells (not recorded which). The CDR3 sequence: CASSYQDRGGQPQHF.